A single sample is the source of the 12 T cell receptor beta chains below, sequenced in a study of T-cell reconstitution after alpha-beta-depleted transplantation in children. It was with unique molecular identifiers that the TCRbeta library was prepared. In TCRdb, the PCR reads were re-called with MiXCR into one record per CDR3 protein. The sample yields about 610,000 distinct CDR3 sequences, 8% to 11% seen once. The sequenced sample was PBMCs from the stem cell graft donor, obtained from the stem cell graft. Receptor source: a human donor who donated a stem cell graft to a child with acute myeloid leukemia.

This clonotype was counted only a few times. The CDR3 DNA is TGCAGTGCTAGAGGATTCCTATTCCGGGACAGGGGGCCCTACGAGCAGTACTTC. Translation: CSARGFLFRDRGPYEQYF. The gene calls are TRBV20-1 and TRBJ2-7; 12 bases align to TRBD1. Looked up from germline, CDR1 is DFQATT and CDR2 is SNEGSKA (reference sequence). J gave up 2 bases and V 1 base, and 12 bases lay outside the gene matches. CDR3 length: 18 amino acids.

CDR3: CASTPGGDVLAAEQYF. CDR3 bases: TGTGCCAGCACCCCAGGTGGGGACGTCCTAGCCGCCGAGCAGTACTTC. The V gene is TRBV9, the J gene TRBJ2-7; D assignment may be TRBD1 or TRBD2 (5 bases each). Trimming took off 6 bases at V and 6 bases at J, with 25 bases between the two ends. Germline CDR1 reads SGDLS; CDR2 reads YYNGEE. The CDR3 sequence is 16 residues long.

V and J are TRBV6-5 and TRBJ1-5; TRBD1 matches 7 bases. Unmatched junction bases numbered 5, after V lost 6 bases and J lost 0 bases. The length of the CDR3 is 15 residues. The V gene's germline CDR1 is MNHEY and CDR2 SVGAGI. The CDR3 is CASRLDRNSNQPQHF. CDR3 in DNA: TGTGCCAGCAGGCTGGACAGGAATAGCAATCAGCCCCAGCATTTT.

This clonotype has more than one count but fewer than ten. The chain links TRBV6-1 to TRBJ2-3; TRBD2 agrees at 9 bases. Looked up from germline, CDR1 is MNHNS and CDR2 is SASEGT. This CDR3 has 14 residues. J was trimmed by 3 bases and V by 10 bases; bases with no gene match: 8. CDR3: CATRREGRTDTQYF. In DNA, the CDR3 is TGTGCCACAAGGCGGGAGGGCCGGACAGATACGCAGTATTTT.

This clonotype appeared a few times. The chain has TRBV7-9 and TRBJ2-7; tentatively, D is TRBD1 or TRBD2 (5 bases each). The CDR3 consists of 15 residues. V gave up 5 bases and J gave up 3 bases, with 17 bases separating them. Germline lookup yields CDR1 SEHNR and CDR2 FQNEAQ (reference sequence). CDR3 in amino acids: CASSARELWGYEQYF. CDR3 nucleotide sequence: TGTGCCAGCAGCGCCAGGGAGCTTTGGGGCTACGAGCAGTACTTC. Full variable domain (remainder filled in from reference TRBV7-9 and TRBJ2-7): DTGVSQNPRHKITKRGQNVTFRCDPISEHNRLYWYRQTLGQGPEFLTYFQNEAQLEKSRLLSDRFSAERPKGSFSTLEIQRTEQGDSAMYLCASSARELWGYEQYFGPGTRLTVT.

This clonotype was seen more than once but under ten times. This chain links TRBV24-1 with TRBJ2-3, with D perhaps TRBD2 (6 bases). CDR1 is KGHDR, CDR2 SFDVKD, per germline. This CDR3 comprises 15 residues. V lost 4 bases, J lost 2 bases, and 12 bases lay in between. The DNA for the CDR3 is TGTGCCACCAGTGAAGAGGGAGGTTACACAGATACGCAGTATTTT. Amino acids: CATSEEGGYTDTQYF.

The chain couples TRBV12-3 or TRBV12-4 to TRBJ2-7, with 8 positions matching TRBD1. The CDR3 is 15 amino acids. With V trimmed by 5 bases and J by 2 bases, 8 bases remained unmatched. The DNA of the CDR3 is TGTGCCAGCAGTGCCCAGGGGGCAGGGGCCTACGAGCAGTACTTC. It codes for CASSAQGAGAYEQYF.

This chain links TRBV15 with TRBJ2-1; perhaps TRBD2 as D (5 bases). V gave up 9 bases and J gave up 6 bases, with 18 bases separating them. This CDR3 comprises 14 residues. The germline CDR1 and CDR2 sequences are LNHNV and YYDKDF (reference sequence). The CDR3 coding sequence is TGTGCCACACAGCGGCAGGCCGGAATCAATGAGCAGTTCTTC. Translated: CATQRQAGINEQFF.

V is TRBV29-1 and J is TRBJ1-6, with 9 nucleotides matching TRBD1. The CDR3 has 13 amino acids. The V gene's germline CDR1 is SQVTM and CDR2 ANQGSEA. Trimming at V came to 6 bases and at J to 7 bases, leaving 4 bases not matched to a gene. CDR3 amino acids: CSVQGAFNSPLHF. The CDR3 DNA reads as TGCAGCGTACAGGGGGCGTTCAATTCACCCCTCCACTTT.

V usage is TRBV25-1 and J usage is TRBJ2-1; 8 nucleotides match TRBD2. In germline, CDR1 is MGHDK, CDR2 SYGVNS. The CDR3 extends over 16 amino acids. The J segment lost 3 bases and the V segment lost 3 bases, leaving 7 bases of the junction unmatched. CDR3 sequence: CASSESIAGLYNEQFF. The DNA for the CDR3 is TGTGCCAGCAGTGAGTCAATAGCGGGGCTCTACAATGAGCAGTTCTTC.

This clonotype has just a few counts. The rearrangement uses TRBV3-1 and TRBJ1-1; D not resolved. From germline, CDR1 is LGHDT and CDR2 YNNKEL (reference sequence). The CDR3 extends over 11 amino acids. Trimming removed 3 bases at V and 8 bases at J, with 7 bases between. The CDR3 DNA sequence: TGTGCCAGCAGCCACGGCTCAGAAGCTTTCTTT. Translation gives CASSHGSEAFF.

This clonotype occurred a few times. V is TRBV15 and J is TRBJ1-5, with unresolved D. The CDR3 totals 14 residues. V shed 1 base and J shed 9 bases, with 13 bases lying between them. Germline CDR1 is LNHNV and CDR2 is YYDKDF (reference sequence). The CDR3 here is CATSRGPLARPQHF. Here the CDR3 DNA reads TGTGCCACCAGCAGAGGTCCTTTGGCGAGGCCCCAGCATTTT.